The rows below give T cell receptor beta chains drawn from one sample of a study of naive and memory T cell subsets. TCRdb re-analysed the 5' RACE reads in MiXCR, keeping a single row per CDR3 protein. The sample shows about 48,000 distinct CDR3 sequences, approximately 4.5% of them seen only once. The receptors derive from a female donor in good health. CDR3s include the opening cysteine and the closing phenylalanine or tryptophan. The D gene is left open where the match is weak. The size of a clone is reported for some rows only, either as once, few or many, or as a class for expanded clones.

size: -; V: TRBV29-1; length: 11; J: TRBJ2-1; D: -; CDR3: CSVARNNEQFF; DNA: TGCAGCGTTGCCAGGAACAATGAGCAGTTCTTC
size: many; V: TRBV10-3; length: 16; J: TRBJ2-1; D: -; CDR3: CAINRSQRPPEDEQFF; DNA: TGTGCCATCAACCGTTCCCAGCGGCCCCCCGAGGATGAGCAGTTCTTC
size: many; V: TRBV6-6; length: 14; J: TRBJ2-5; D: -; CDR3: CASSYVRVRKTQYF; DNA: TGTGCCAGCAGTTACGTCAGGGTTCGGAAGACCCAGTACTTC
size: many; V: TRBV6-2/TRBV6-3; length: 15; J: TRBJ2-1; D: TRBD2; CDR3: CASNLLAGGYNEQFF; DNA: TGTGCCAGCAACTTACTAGCGGGAGGGTACAATGAGCAGTTCTTC
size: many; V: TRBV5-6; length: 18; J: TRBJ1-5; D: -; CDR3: CASSLWWGGGPSNQPQHF; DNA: TGTGCCAGCAGCTTGTGGTGGGGCGGGGGGCCTAGCAATCAGCCCCAGCATTTT
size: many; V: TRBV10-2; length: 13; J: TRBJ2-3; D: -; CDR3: CASSARLLDTQYF; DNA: TGCGCCAGCAGTGCCAGACTGTTAGATACGCAGTATTTT
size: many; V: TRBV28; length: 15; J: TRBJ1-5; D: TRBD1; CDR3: CASSFARQGNQPQHF; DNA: TGTGCCAGCAGTTTTGCGAGACAGGGTAATCAGCCCCAGCATTTT
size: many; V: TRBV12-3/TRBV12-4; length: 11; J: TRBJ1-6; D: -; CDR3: CASSLYSPLHF; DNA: TGTGCCAGCAGTCTCTATTCACCCCTCCACTTT
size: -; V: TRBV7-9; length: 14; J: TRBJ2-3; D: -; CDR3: CASSPRQFTDTQYF; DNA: TGTGCCAGCAGCCCTAGACAGTTCACAGATACGCAGTATTTT
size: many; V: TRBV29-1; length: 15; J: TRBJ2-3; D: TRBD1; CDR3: CSVDGDRSAGDTQYF; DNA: TGCAGCGTTGACGGGGACAGGTCCGCAGGAGATACGCAGTATTTT
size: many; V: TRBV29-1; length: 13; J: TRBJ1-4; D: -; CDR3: CSVNTGSGEKLFF; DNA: TGCAGCGTTAACACAGGGAGCGGTGAAAAACTGTTTTTT
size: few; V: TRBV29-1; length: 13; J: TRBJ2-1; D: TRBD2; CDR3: CSQASGSYNEQFF; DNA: TGCAGCCAAGCTAGCGGGAGCTACAATGAGCAGTTCTTC
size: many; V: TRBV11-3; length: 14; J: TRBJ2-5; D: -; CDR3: CASSLGSLQETQYF; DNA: TGTGCCAGCAGCCTTGGCAGCCTCCAAGAGACCCAGTACTTC
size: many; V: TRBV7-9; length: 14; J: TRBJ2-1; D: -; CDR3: CASSFAGPYNEQFF; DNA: TGTGCCAGCAGCTTTGCGGGACCATACAATGAGCAGTTCTTC
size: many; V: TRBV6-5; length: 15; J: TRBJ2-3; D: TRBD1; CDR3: CASSLGQGSADTQYF; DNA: TGTGCCAGCAGCCTGGGACAGGGTTCTGCAGATACGCAGTATTTT
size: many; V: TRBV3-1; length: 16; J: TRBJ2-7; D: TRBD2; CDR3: CASSQDGTGGPWEQYF; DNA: TGTGCCAGCAGCCAAGATGGAACGGGAGGGCCCTGGGAGCAGTACTTC
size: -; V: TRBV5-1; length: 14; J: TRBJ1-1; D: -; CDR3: CASSLSVWYTEAFF; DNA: TGCGCCAGCAGTTTGTCGGTGTGGTACACTGAAGCTTTCTTT
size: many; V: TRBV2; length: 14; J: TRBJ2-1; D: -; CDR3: CASKYRGLYNEQFF; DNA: TGTGCCAGCAAATACAGGGGACTGTACAATGAGCAGTTCTTC
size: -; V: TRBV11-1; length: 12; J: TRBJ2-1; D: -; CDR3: CASSLWGDEQFF; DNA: TGTGCCAGCAGCTTATGGGGTGATGAGCAGTTCTTC
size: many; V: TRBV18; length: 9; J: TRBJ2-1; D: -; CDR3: CASSNEQFF; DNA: TGTGCCAGCTCCAATGAGCAGTTCTTC
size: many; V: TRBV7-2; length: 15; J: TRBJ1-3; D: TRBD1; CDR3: CASSSQGYAGNTIYF; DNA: TGTGCCAGCAGCTCACAGGGGTATGCTGGAAACACCATATATTTT
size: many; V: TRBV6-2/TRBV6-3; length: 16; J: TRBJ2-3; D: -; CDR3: CASSYLPALATDTQYF; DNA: TGTGCCAGCAGTTACCTGCCAGCACTAGCAACAGATACGCAGTATTTT
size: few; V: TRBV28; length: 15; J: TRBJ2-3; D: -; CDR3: CASRRDFLAADTQYF; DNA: TGTGCCAGCAGAAGGGACTTCCTCGCCGCAGATACGCAGTATTTT
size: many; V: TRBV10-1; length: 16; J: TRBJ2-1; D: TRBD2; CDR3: CASSESTSGSYNEQFF; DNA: TGCGCCAGCAGTGAGTCGACTAGCGGGAGCTACAATGAGCAGTTCTTC
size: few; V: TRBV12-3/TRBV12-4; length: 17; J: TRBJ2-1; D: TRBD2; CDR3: CASSSTSGTLSYNEQFF; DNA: TGTGCCAGCAGTTCTACTAGCGGGACGCTCTCCTACAATGAGCAGTTCTTC
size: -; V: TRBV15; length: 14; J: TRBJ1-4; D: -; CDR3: CATSHKPRSEKLFF; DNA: TGTGCCACCAGCCATAAACCAAGGAGTGAAAAACTGTTTTTT
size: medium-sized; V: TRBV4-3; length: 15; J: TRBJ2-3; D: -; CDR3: CASSSKKGPTDTQYF; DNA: TGCGCCAGCAGCTCTAAAAAGGGACCTACAGATACGCAGTATTTT
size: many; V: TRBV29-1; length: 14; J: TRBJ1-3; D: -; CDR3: CSVVSGDSGNTIYF; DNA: TGCAGCGTTGTGTCTGGGGACTCTGGAAACACCATATATTTT
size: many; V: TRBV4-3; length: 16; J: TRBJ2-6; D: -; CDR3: CASSQDWGAGANVLTF; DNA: TGCGCCAGCAGCCAAGATTGGGGAGCTGGGGCCAACGTCCTGACTTTC
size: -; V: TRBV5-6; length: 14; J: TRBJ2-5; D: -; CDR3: CASSPTVAVETQYF; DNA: TGTGCCAGCAGCCCGACAGTCGCCGTAGAGACCCAGTACTTC
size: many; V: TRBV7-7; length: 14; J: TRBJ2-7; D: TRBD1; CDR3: CASSQFGGQYEQYF; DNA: TGTGCCAGCAGCCAATTTGGGGGACAGTACGAGCAGTACTTC
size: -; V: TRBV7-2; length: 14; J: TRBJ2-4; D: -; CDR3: CASSLSAGKHIQYF; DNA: TGTGCCAGCAGCTTATCCGCAGGGAAGCACATTCAGTACTTC
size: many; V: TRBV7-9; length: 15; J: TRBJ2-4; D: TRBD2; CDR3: CASSQGLANKNIQYF; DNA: TGTGCCAGCAGCCAGGGACTAGCTAACAAAAACATTCAGTACTTC
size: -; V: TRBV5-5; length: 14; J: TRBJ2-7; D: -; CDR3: CASSSGPGFYEQYF; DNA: TGTGCCAGCAGCTCGGGTCCCGGTTTTTACGAGCAGTACTTC
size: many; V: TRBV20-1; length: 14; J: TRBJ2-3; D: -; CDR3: CSARVFGSTDTQYF; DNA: TGCAGTGCTAGAGTGTTCGGGAGCACAGATACGCAGTATTTT
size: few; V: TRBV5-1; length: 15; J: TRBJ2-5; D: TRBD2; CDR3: CASSPGLAGEETQYF; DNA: TGCGCCAGCAGCCCGGGACTAGCGGGGGAAGAGACCCAGTACTTC
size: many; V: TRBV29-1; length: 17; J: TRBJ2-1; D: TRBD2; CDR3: CSVEGTSGRAFYNEQFF; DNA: TGCAGCGTTGAAGGGACTAGCGGGAGGGCTTTCTACAATGAGCAGTTCTTC
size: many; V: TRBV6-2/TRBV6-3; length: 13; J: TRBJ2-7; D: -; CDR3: CASRDTGSYEQYF; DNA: TGTGCCAGCCGGGACACTGGCTCCTACGAGCAGTACTTC
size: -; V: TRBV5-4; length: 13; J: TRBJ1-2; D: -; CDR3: CASSLANNRNYTF; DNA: TGTGCCAGCAGTTTGGCGAATAACAGGAACTACACCTTC
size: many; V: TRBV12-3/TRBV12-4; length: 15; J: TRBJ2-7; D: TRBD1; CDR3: CASSPPQGAAGEQYF; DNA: TGTGCCAGCAGTCCACCTCAGGGGGCGGCCGGCGAGCAGTACTTC
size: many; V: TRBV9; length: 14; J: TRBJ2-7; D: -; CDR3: CASSVDSSSYEQYF; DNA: TGTGCCAGCAGCGTAGATTCCTCCTCCTACGAGCAGTACTTC
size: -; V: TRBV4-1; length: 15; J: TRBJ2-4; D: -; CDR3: CASSQLGAAKNIQYF; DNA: TGCGCCAGCAGCCAACTCGGAGCGGCCAAAAACATTCAGTACTTC
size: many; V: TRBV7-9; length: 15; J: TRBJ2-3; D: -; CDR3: CASSLGPAPTDTQYF; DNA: TGTGCCAGCAGCTTAGGGCCCGCCCCGACAGATACGCAGTATTTT
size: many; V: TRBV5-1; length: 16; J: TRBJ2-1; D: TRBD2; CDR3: CASSFWRESSYNEQFF; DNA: TGCGCCAGCAGCTTTTGGCGGGAGAGCTCCTACAATGAGCAGTTCTTC
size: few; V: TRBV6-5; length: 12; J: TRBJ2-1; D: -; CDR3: CASSYSTGEQFF; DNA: TGTGCCAGCAGTTACTCCACGGGTGAGCAGTTCTTC
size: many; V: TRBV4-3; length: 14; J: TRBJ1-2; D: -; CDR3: CASSQGGSFYGYTF; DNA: TGCGCCAGCAGCCAAGGGGGCAGCTTCTATGGCTACACCTTC